This T cell receptor (beta chain) appears in the sequencing data of a study of blood T cell repertoires in COVID-19. The CDR3 is 14 amino acids. Trimming cost V 1 base and J 4 bases, with 10 bases left between them. Looked up from germline, CDR1 is SEHNR and CDR2 is FQNEAQ (reference sequence). Here immunoSEQ multiplex PCR was the method, and the copy in TCRdb shows in-frame clones only, minus some. The data show about 64,000 clones, roughly 91% seen once. This TCR was sampled from a woman in her 40s who had recovered from COVID-19. The sample consisted of PBMCs or T cells enriched from blood (not recorded which). This chain joins TRBV7-9 and TRBJ1-1, with D possibly TRBD1 on 6 matching bases. For the CDR3, the DNA is TGTGCCAGCAGCTTAGAACAGGGAATCACTGAAGCTTTCTTT. This encodes CASSLEQGITEAFF.